Reported below is one TCR beta chain. Germline assignment: CDR1 MDHEN and CDR2 SYDVKM. V was shortened by 6 bases and J by 6 bases, with 14 bases between the two germline ends. The CDR3 extends over 14 amino acids. This sample stems from a study of blood T cell repertoires in COVID-19. TCRdb keeps only in-frame clones here, not all; method: immunoSEQ multiplex PCR. The top ten hold 1.5% of the sample, which has 250,000 or so clones, 65% to 85% seen once. Sequenced material: peripheral blood. This clonotype was obtained from a woman aged 40 to 55 who had recovered from COVID-19. The genes are TRBV28 and TRBJ2-2; D is possibly TRBD2 (5 bases). CDR3 protein: CASRREWSAGELFF. The CDR3 DNA is TGTGCCAGCAGGAGGGAGTGGTCAGCCGGGGAGCTGTTTTTT.